The 10 T cell receptor beta chains listed next were all sequenced from one sample in a study of T cell repertoires in cytomegalovirus infection. TCRdb recomputed calls from the reads with MiXCR, one row per CDR3 protein. The table has about 830,000 distinct CDR3 sequences, about 33% seen once; the top ten hold 12%. No antigen has been identified for these receptors. Sequenced here: cultured CD8+ T cells from PBMCs, sampled from culture after CMV antigen stimulation. The origin of the receptors is a human donor in good health (CMV status not recorded). Some clones in this sample may be carry-over from other donors' samples.

The chain uses TRBV20-1 and TRBJ2-5, with 7 nucleotides matching TRBD2. This CDR3 is built from 16 residues. J lost 0 bases, V lost 3 bases, and 10 bases had no gene match. From germline, CDR1 is DFQATT and CDR2 SNEGSKA (reference sequence). CDR3 sequence: CSASLGGRKYQETQYF. Here the CDR3 DNA reads TGCAGTGCTAGTTTGGGGGGGAGGAAATACCAAGAGACCCAGTACTTC.

This chain uses TRBV5-6 with TRBJ2-2; no firm D call. Per the germline V gene, CDR1 is SGHDT and CDR2 is YYEEEE. This CDR3 has 16 amino acids. The ends were cut back, 4 bases at V and 0 bases at J, with 13 bases in the middle. Here the CDR3 reads CASSRRWFPNTGELFF. DNA of the CDR3: TGTGCCAGCAGCCGGCGGTGGTTCCCGAACACCGGGGAGCTGTTTTTT.

J is TRBJ2-2 and V is TRBV12-3 or TRBV12-4, with TRBD2 matching 7 bases. The CDR3 is 14 residues long. After removal of 4 bases from V and 7 bases from J, the junction contained 6 bases not matched to a gene. The CDR3 here is CASSSTSWNGELFF. The DNA of the CDR3 is TGTGCCAGCAGTTCGACTAGCTGGAACGGGGAGCTGTTTTTT.

This clonotype was recorded a few times. The chain carries TRBV6-6 and TRBJ2-5, with D perhaps TRBD1 (5 bases). V was shortened by 0 bases and J by 2 bases, with 10 bases between the two germline ends. The CDR3 has 15 residues. The V gene's germline CDR1 is MNHNY and CDR2 SVGAGI (reference sequence). The chain's CDR3 is CASSYSTREQETQYF. CDR3 DNA: TGTGCCAGCAGTTACTCGACCAGGGAACAAGAGACCCAGTACTTC.

Regarding this clonotype: A read error may be the cause here, since a much bigger clone is one base away. CDR3 region: CASSRTGISQPQHF. CDR3 coding DNA: TGTGCCAGCAGTCGGACAGGAATCAGTCAGCCCCAGCATTTT. V usage is TRBV12-3 or TRBV12-4 and J usage is TRBJ1-5; TRBD1 agrees at 7 bases. V lost 5 bases and J lost 6; bases outside the gene matches: 7. CDR3 length equals 14 residues.

This clonotype has at least ten counts. The rearrangement links TRBV7-6 to TRBJ2-3, with 10 bases identical to TRBD2. CDR3 size: 16 residues. The J segment lost 6 bases and the V segment lost 3 bases, leaving 9 bases of the junction unmatched. CDR1 SGHVS and CDR2 FNYEAQ come from the germline V gene. The CDR3 DNA follows: TGTGCCAGCAGCTTCCGTGGACTAGCGGTTAGGGATACGCAGTATTTT. Its protein product is CASSFRGLAVRDTQYF.

Many counts were recorded for this clonotype. V is TRBV2 and J is TRBJ2-3, with 13 bases identical to TRBD2. There are 17 residues in the CDR3. Germline CDR1 reads SNHLY; CDR2 reads FYNNEI. After removal of 6 bases from V and 2 bases from J, the junction contained 8 bases not matched to a gene. CDR3 in DNA: TGTGCCAGCAGGAGGACTAGCGGGGGAGCCTACACAGATACGCAGTATTTT. As protein: CASRRTSGGAYTDTQYF.

About this clonotype itself: At one end, the junction sequence differs from germline, possibly due to a read error. The chain combines TRBV7-6 with TRBJ1-4; D might be TRBD1 (5 bases). Germline V lookup: CDR1 SGHVS, CDR2 FNYEAQ. The CDR3 has 12 residues. The DNA for the CDR3 is TGTGCCAACAGCCGGGGGAGTGAAAAACTGTTTTTT. Translated, it gives CANSRGSEKLFF.

This clonotype was counted many times. This rearrangement joins TRBV6-5 to TRBJ2-5; D ambiguous. Germline-derived CDR1 and CDR2 are MNHEY and SVGAGI. With 2 bases removed from V and 3 bases from J, the gap between germline ends came to 10 bases. The CDR3 is made up of 14 amino acids. This CDR3 is CASSYRKAKETQYF. As DNA, the CDR3 is TGTGCCAGCAGTTACCGGAAAGCAAAAGAGACCCAGTACTTC.

As concerns this clonotype: Germline and junction disagree at one end, which may indicate a read error. The chain recombines TRBV7-9 with TRBJ1-3; D is unresolved. This CDR3 has 13 residues. Germline V gene lookup returns CDR1 SEHNR and CDR2 FQNEAQ (reference sequence). CDR3: CVSSAAYGNTIYF. The CDR3 nucleotides are TGTGTCAGCAGCGCGGCGTACGGAAACACCATATATTTT.